Listed below are T cell receptor beta chains from one sample, sequenced in a study of blood T cell repertoires in COVID-19. Libraries were prepared by immunoSEQ multiplex PCR; TCRdb keeps only in-frame clonotypes and omits some of them. The sample holds 50,000 to 55,000 clones, about 80% seen once. Material: peripheral blood. The receptors come from a human donor in a cohort sampled during active COVID-19. Each CDR3 is given with its conserved first and last residue. D genes are given only for firm matches. Clone size is stated in some rows and not others, as once, few, many or a class when expanded.

D	V	J	size	DNA	CDR3
-	TRBV5-1	TRBJ1-4	-	TGCGCCAGCAGCCTCGGACAGTCCTTACCCCCAACTAATGAAAAACTGTTTTTT	CASSLGQSLPPTNEKLFF
-	TRBV2	TRBJ1-1	-	TGTGCCAGCAGGCGAACAGGGATTGGTGGCGACACTGAAGCTTTCTTT	CASRRTGIGGDTEAFF
-	TRBV7-2	TRBJ2-1	-	TGTGCCAGCAGCCTATCCGCCTACAATGAGCAGTTCTTC	CASSLSAYNEQFF
-	TRBV7-8	TRBJ2-7	-	TGTGCCAGCAGCTTAGCGGGGGCGTACGAGCAGTACTTC	CASSLAGAYEQYF
-	TRBV7-2	TRBJ1-1	-	TGTGCCAGCAGCTTAGACCGAACGTCCCAAGGCGGAGCTTTCTTT	CASSLDRTSQGGAFF
-	TRBV28	TRBJ2-7	-	TGTGCCAGCAGTTTAAAGTACAGGGAGCAGTACTTC	CASSLKYREQYF
TRBD1	TRBV18	TRBJ2-7	-	TGTGCCAGCTCACGGGGTAGCTCCGGGACAGGGGGCGGTGAGCAGTACTTC	CASSRGSSGTGGGEQYF
TRBD2	TRBV14	TRBJ2-1	-	TGTGCCAGCAGCCTCCTGAGCGGGAGTTACAATGAGCAGTTCTTC	CASSLLSGSYNEQFF
-	TRBV9	TRBJ2-4	-	TGTGCCAGCAGCGGCGGGCTAGCGAACAAAAACATTCAGTACTTC	CASSGGLANKNIQYF
TRBD2	TRBV9	TRBJ2-7	-	TGTGCCAGCAGCGTAGCGTACGGGGGGGCCGTATACGAGCAGTACTTC	CASSVAYGGAVYEQYF
-	TRBV6-5	TRBJ2-7	-	TGTGCCAGCAGTCCCGGGACACGCTACGAGCAGTACTTC	CASSPGTRYEQYF
-	TRBV11-3	TRBJ2-1	-	TGTGCCAGCAGCCCCCACCGGGGGAGTAATGAGCAGTTCTTC	CASSPHRGSNEQFF
-	TRBV3-1/TRBV3-2	TRBJ2-3	-	TGTGCCAGCAGCCAAGCCGATCCGAGGCGGAATACGCAGTATTTT	CASSQADPRRNTQYF
-	TRBV7-2	TRBJ2-7	-	TGTGCCAGCAGTCGGCGGGCCTCCTACGAGCAGTACTTC	CASSRRASYEQYF
-	TRBV4-1	TRBJ1-5	few	TGCGCCAGCAGCCAAGACCCTTCGCGGGGGGATCAGGATCAGCCCCAGCATTTT	CASSQDPSRGDQDQPQHF
-	TRBV6-5	TRBJ1-3	-	TGTGCCAGCAGCACCGACGGAGTGGACACCATATATTTT	CASSTDGVDTIYF
-	TRBV7-2	TRBJ2-5	-	TGTGCCAGCAGCCCCACGCGGGGGCCGTCGGAGACCCAGTACTTC	CASSPTRGPSETQYF
-	TRBV7-2	TRBJ1-5	few	TGTGCCAGCAGCTTAGATCTAGGTATCCAGCCCCAGCATTTT	CASSLDLGIQPQHF
TRBD2	TRBV7-9	TRBJ2-7	-	TGTGCCAGCAGCCTCCTCACTAGCGGCTCCTACGAGCAGTACTTC	CASSLLTSGSYEQYF
-	TRBV6-5	TRBJ1-1	-	TGTGCCAGCAGTTACTCCGGACTCAACACTCATGAAGCTTTCTTT	CASSYSGLNTHEAFF
-	TRBV5-4	TRBJ2-3	-	TGTGCCAGCAGCTTGCTGGGAGGCTTGTACGATACGCAGTATTTT	CASSLLGGLYDTQYF
TRBD1	TRBV19	TRBJ1-2	-	TGTGCCAGTAGTCCCGACCGACAGGGCGGCGGCTACACCTTC	CASSPDRQGGGYTF
-	TRBV7-9	TRBJ2-7	few	TGTGCCAGCAGCTTAGAGGGGAAGTACGAGCAGTACTTC	CASSLEGKYEQYF